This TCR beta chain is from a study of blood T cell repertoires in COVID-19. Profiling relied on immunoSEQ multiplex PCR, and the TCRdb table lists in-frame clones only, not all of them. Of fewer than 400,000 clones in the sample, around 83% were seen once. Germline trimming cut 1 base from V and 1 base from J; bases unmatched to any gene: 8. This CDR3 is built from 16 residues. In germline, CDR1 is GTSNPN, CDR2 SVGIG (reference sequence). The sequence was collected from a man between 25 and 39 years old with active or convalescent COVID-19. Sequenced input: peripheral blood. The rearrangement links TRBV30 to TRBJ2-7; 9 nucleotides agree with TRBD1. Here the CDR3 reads CAWSGTGTGKSYEQYF. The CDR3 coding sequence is TGTGCCTGGAGTGGGACCGGGACAGGGAAATCCTACGAGCAGTACTTC.